This paragraph covers one T cell receptor beta chain sequence. This record belongs to a study of follicular helper T cells after annual influenza vaccination. Sequencing was performed with immunoSEQ multiplex PCR; in TCRdb, only in-frame clones are kept and a portion is missing. The sample has approximately 11,000 clones; approximately 81% are singletons. Time point specified: 2015-2016 season, 7 days after influenza vaccination. Trimming stripped 2 bases from V and 1 base from J, with 8 bases between. This CDR3 has 15 residues. CDR1 and CDR2 (germline): SGHTA, FQGTGA. This chain uses TRBV7-3 with TRBJ2-2, with no clear D. This receptor was taken from an adult who received the influenza vaccine. The input for sequencing was CXCR5+ CD38- circulating T follicular helper cells from blood, taken 7 days after influenza vaccination. The subset: circulating Tfh, non-naive CD4+CXCR5+PD-1+ (ICOS+CD38+ or ICOS-CD38-). Here the CDR3 reads CASSLGFGNTGELFF. CDR3 nucleotide sequence: TGTGCCAGCAGCTTAGGTTTTGGGAACACCGGGGAGCTGTTTTTT. Complete variable domain (other parts from reference TRBV7-3 and TRBJ2-2): GAGVSQTPSNKVTEKGKYVELRCDPISGHTALYWYRQSLGQGPEFLIYFQGTGAADDSGLPNDRFFAVRPEGSVSTLKIQRTERGDSAVYLCASSLGFGNTGELFFGEGSRLTVL.